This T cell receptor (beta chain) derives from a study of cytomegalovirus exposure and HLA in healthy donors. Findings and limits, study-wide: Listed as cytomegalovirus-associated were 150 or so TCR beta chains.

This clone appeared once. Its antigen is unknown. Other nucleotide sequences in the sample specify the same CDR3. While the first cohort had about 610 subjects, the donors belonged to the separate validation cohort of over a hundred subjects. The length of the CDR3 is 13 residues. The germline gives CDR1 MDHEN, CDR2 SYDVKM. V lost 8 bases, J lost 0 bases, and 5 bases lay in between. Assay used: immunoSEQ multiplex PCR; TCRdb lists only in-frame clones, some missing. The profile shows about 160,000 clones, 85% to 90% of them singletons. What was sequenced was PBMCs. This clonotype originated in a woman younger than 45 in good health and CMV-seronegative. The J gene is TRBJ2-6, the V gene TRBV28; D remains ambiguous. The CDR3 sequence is CASRSSGANVLTF. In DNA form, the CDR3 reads TGTGCCAGCCGGAGCTCTGGGGCCAACGTCCTGACTTTC. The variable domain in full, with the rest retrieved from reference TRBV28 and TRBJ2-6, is DVKVTQSSRYLVKRTGEKVFLECVQDMDHENMFWYRQDPGLGLRLIYFSYDVKMKEKGDIPEGYSVSREKKERFSLILESASTNQTSMYLCASRSSGANVLTFGAGSRLTVL.